This section outlines one T cell receptor beta chain sequence together with its context. Its antigen is unknown. Per-base quality was not reported, and no clone a single base away is much larger than it. The sequencer was an Illumina HiSeq 2500. TCR beta libraries were prepared by quantitative 5'-RACE with molecular barcodes. The authors' analysis ran thus. To identify disease-linked TCR variants, a new computational method was used, one built on a probabilistic model of VDJ rearrangement. TCRdb itself trimmed the public reads at Q25 with fastp, ran MiXCR and retained productive beta chains. One record per CDR3 amino acid sequence lists the most common genes and DNA. For this entry, the V and J calls and clone size follow TCRdb and not the study's own pipeline. The sample yields roughly 160,000 distinct CDR3 sequences; around 8.9% were counted once. The biggest ten clones account for approximately 16% of the sample.

CDR1 SGHAT and CDR2 FQNNGV are derived from the germline V gene. Trimming at the junction amounts to 5 bases on V and 5 bases on J, and the germline ends lie 10 bases apart. Spanning cysteine to phenylalanine, the CDR3 consists of 13 amino acids. Here the CDR3 DNA is all that survives: 39 bases in frame from base 1. The record originates from a study of CD8 T cells in ankylosing spondylitis (dated 2017 in TCRdb). For the study in its entirety: To find TCR variants linked to disease, the study profiled T cell receptor beta repertoires in ankylosing spondylitis patients and healthy donors. The full study cohort was made up of 25 to 30 ankylosing spondylitis patients and approximately 100 healthy donors. Peripheral blood samples were taken, and synovial fluid was additionally collected from ankylosing spondylitis patients.

The research as a whole found: The disease-linked clones were reported as significantly enriched in matched synovial fluid samples from ankylosing spondylitis patients. A TCR beta motif made up of seven or eight highly homologous amino acid variants appeared to be characteristic of blood from ankylosing spondylitis patients. The disease-linked clones showed a CD8+ phenotype and occurred at relatively low frequencies in peripheral blood. Some TCR beta motif variants had previously been reported in synovial fluid and blood of reactive arthritis patients, which suggested common disease-initiation mechanisms.

The specimen was blood, either unsorted or a sorted T cell fraction (not recorded which). This TCR came from a female donor with ankylosing spondylitis or in good health (not recorded which). The rearranged chain carries TRBV11-2 and TRBJ2-1, with the D gene not confidently named. The CDR3 is CASSLALNNEQFF. The base sequence is TGTGCCAGCAGCCTCGCATTGAACAATGAGCAGTTCTTC.